This TCR delta chain was sequenced during a study of gamma-delta T cells after stem cell transplantation. Per the germline V gene, CDR1 is GEAIGNYY and CDR2 is EKD. V was clipped by 3 bases and J by 0 bases, with 22 bases between them. The CDR3 runs 18 residues. TCRdb repeated clone calling on the RT-PCR reads with CATT. The sample carries approximately 1,500 delta-chain clones, 1.5% to 2% recorded once. This receptor was taken from a human donor. It is not recorded whose cells these are; they may come from a transplant donor. Sequencing was performed on gamma-delta T cells. The chain recombines TRDV2 with TRDJ1, with D possibly TRDD3 on 6 matching bases. The CDR3 sequence is CACDPLRADGGYTDKLIF. As DNA, the CDR3 is TGTGCCTGTGACCCACTTCGGGCCGATGGGGGTTACACCGATAAACTCATCTTT.